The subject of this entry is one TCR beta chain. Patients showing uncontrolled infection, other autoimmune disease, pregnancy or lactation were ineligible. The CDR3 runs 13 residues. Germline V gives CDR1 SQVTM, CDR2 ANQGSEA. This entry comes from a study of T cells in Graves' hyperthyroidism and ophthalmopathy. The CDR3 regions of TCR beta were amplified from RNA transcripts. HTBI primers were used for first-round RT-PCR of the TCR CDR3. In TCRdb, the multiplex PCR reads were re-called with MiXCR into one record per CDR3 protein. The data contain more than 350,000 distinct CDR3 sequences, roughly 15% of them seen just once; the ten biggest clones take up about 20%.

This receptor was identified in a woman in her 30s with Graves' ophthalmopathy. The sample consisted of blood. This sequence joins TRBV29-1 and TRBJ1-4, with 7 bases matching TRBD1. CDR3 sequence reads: CRVKWTGCEKLFF. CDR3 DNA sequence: TGCAGGGTAAAATGGACAGGTTGCGAAAAACTGTTTTTT.